Included here is one T cell receptor (beta chain) sequence, with context. TCRdb re-analysed the reads in MiXCR, keeping a single row per CDR3 protein. The top ten clones hold almost 25% of a sample with 170,000 or so distinct CDR3 sequences, about a sixth of them seen once. V was clipped by 6 bases and J by 12 bases, with 12 bases between them. Germline values: CDR1 MGHDK, CDR2 SYGVNS. This CDR3 has 11 residues. The sample belongs to a study of T cell repertoires in cytomegalovirus infection. This chain uses TRBV25-1 with TRBJ2-1, with a possible D match to TRBD1 (6 bases). Sequenced sample: CD8+ T cells from PBMCs. The TCR comes from a human donor in good health (CMV status not recorded). Some clones in this sample may be carry-over from other donors' samples. The CDR3: CASSTGFRQFF. Here the CDR3 DNA reads TGTGCCAGCAGCACAGGGTTTCGGCAGTTCTTC.